This entry is about one T cell receptor beta chain. V dropped 1 base and J dropped 9 bases, with 10 bases sitting between them. The germline CDR1 and CDR2 sequences are SGHAT and FQNNGV. The CDR3 spans 13 residues. Profiled with immunoSEQ multiplex PCR; TCRdb holds only in-frame clones, not every one. The sample lists 40,000 to 50,000 clones, over 65% occurring once. The sample comes from a study of control samples from healthy donors and cancer patients. This chain connects TRBV11-2 to TRBJ2-1, with D unresolved. The sequence was collected from a male donor with melanoma. Input material: formalin-fixed, paraffin-embedded tissue. The CDR3 region has the DNA TGTGCCAGCAGCTTAGGGTACTACGTTGAGCAGTTCTTC. Its translation: CASSLGYYVEQFF.